Below, 10 T cell receptor beta chains from the same sample are listed, as sequenced in a study of immune heterogeneity within non-small cell lung tumors. As template, the study used bulk tumor genomic DNA at around 630 ng per sample. Several biopsies per primary tumor were taken during surgery, spaced as far apart as possible. Surgery that was curative in intent was performed on patients with untreated, newly diagnosed non-small cell lung cancer. It was with 32 V and 13 J primers that multiplex PCR amplified TCR beta CDR3. TCRdb re-derived calls from the multiplex PCR reads in MiXCR, one entry per CDR3 protein. The sample has around 3,000 distinct CDR3 sequences, about 22% seen once. Sequencing was done on a sample of lung tumor tissue. The source of these receptors is a man aged 60-69 years with non-small cell lung cancer.

By sample share, this clonotype is medium-sized. The chain recombines TRBV12-3 or TRBV12-4 with TRBJ1-1, with D perhaps TRBD1 (5 bases). With 0 bases removed from V and 4 bases from J, the gap between germline ends came to 12 bases. The CDR3 length is 15 residues. CDR3 DNA sequence: TGTGCCAGCAGTTTAGCGCTGGGGGTAGGCACTGAAGCTTTCTTT. Translated, it gives CASSLALGVGTEAFF.

This clonotype has a handful of counts. The germline gene is not matched at one end of the junction; a read error may be the cause. The genes are TRBV6-9 and TRBJ2-2; TRBD2 might be the D (5 bases). Germline V gene lookup returns CDR1 MNHGY and CDR2 SVAAGI. The CDR3 contains 14 residues. The CDR3 coding sequence is TGTGCCAGCAGTTCCCTCCGTGTGGCCGGGGAGTTGTTTTTT. Protein product: CASSSLRVAGELFF.

This clonotype is labeled as medium-sized (0.01 to 0.1%). The gene calls are TRBV20-1 and TRBJ2-5; perhaps TRBD2 as D (6 bases). The V end was cut by 6 bases, the J end by 5 bases, with 7 bases between. Germline CDR1 and CDR2: DFQATT and SNEGSKA (reference sequence). The CDR3 spans 10 residues. CDR3 nucleotide sequence: TGCAGTGCGGGGGGTGAGACCCAGTACTTC. Residues: CSAGGETQYF.

Worth noting for this clonotype: Lacking the conserved final phenylalanine or tryptophan, this CDR3 likely reflects a read error. The chain uses TRBV20-1 and TRBJ2-3; 8 nucleotides align to TRBD1. In germline, CDR1 is DFQATT, CDR2 SNEGSKA (reference sequence). There are 15 residues in the CDR3. V shed 1 base, J shed 1 base, and the junction held 4 bases outside the gene matches. In DNA form, the CDR3 reads TGCAGTGCTAGAGCCGGGACAGGCCGCACAGATACGCAGTATAAT. This translates into CSARAGTGRTDTQYN.

Only a few counts were recorded for this clonotype. A much larger clone is a single base away; this may be a read error. The CDR3 region has the DNA TGTGCCACCAAGAGGTCCGCAGGCGCCACAGATACGCAGTATTTT. Its protein is CATKRSAGATDTQYF. This chain connects TRBV15 to TRBJ2-3; D gene ambiguous. CDR3 size: 15 residues. V dropped 7 bases and J dropped 2 bases, with 16 bases sitting between them. Per the germline V gene, CDR1 is LNHNV and CDR2 is YYDKDF (reference sequence).

This clonotype is deemed medium-sized. The CDR3 region is CAWIPRAQPNTEAFF. In nucleotides, the CDR3 is TGTGCCTGGATCCCGAGGGCACAGCCGAACACTGAAGCTTTCTTT. The chain employs TRBV30 and TRBJ1-1; D unclear. Looked up from germline, CDR1 is GTSNPN and CDR2 is SVGIG (reference sequence). CDR3 size: 15 residues. The germline V and J ends were trimmed by 4 bases and 1 base, with 16 bases remaining between them.

By sample fraction, this clonotype is medium-sized (0.01 to 0.1%). This chain uses TRBV7-2 with TRBJ2-7, with D unresolved. CDR1 and CDR2 (germline): SGHTA, FQGNSA. Trimming shortened V by 3 bases and J by 5 bases, and 5 bases separated the two germline ends. The CDR3 has 11 residues. The CDR3 is CASSFTHEQYF. As DNA, the CDR3 is TGTGCCAGCAGCTTCACCCACGAGCAGTACTTC.

By its share, this clonotype is medium-sized (0.01 to 0.1%). Compared with germline, one end of the junction differs, possibly owing to a read error. This chain joins TRBV3-1 and TRBJ2-7; D uncertain. From germline, CDR1 is LGHDT and CDR2 YNNKEL (reference sequence). The CDR3 sequence is 16 residues long. The DNA of the CDR3 is TGCGCCAGCAGCCAAGATCGCGTAGGCGGATCCTACGAGCAGTACTTC. Encoded protein: CASSQDRVGGSYEQYF.

This clonotype is categorized as medium-sized. The genes are TRBV19 and TRBJ2-2; 8 bases line up with TRBD2. The CDR3 is 17 amino acids. V was pared by 5 bases and J by 4 bases, with 12 bases of the junction left unmatched. Looked up from germline, CDR1 is LNHDA and CDR2 is SQIVND (reference sequence). The DNA for the CDR3 is TGTGCCAGTAGTGGTCGCCTAGCGGGTACCCCCACCGGGGAGCTGTTTTTT. Translation: CASSGRLAGTPTGELFF.

This clonotype is classed as medium-sized. The chain has TRBV5-1 and TRBJ2-5; D gene uncertain. This CDR3 comprises 13 residues. The V and J ends lost 2 bases and 3 bases respectively, with 8 bases between them. Germline CDR1 is SGHRS and CDR2 is YFSETQ. The CDR3 DNA sequence: TGCGCCAGCAGCTTCGAAGGTAAAGAGACCCAGTACTTC. Residues: CASSFEGKETQYF.